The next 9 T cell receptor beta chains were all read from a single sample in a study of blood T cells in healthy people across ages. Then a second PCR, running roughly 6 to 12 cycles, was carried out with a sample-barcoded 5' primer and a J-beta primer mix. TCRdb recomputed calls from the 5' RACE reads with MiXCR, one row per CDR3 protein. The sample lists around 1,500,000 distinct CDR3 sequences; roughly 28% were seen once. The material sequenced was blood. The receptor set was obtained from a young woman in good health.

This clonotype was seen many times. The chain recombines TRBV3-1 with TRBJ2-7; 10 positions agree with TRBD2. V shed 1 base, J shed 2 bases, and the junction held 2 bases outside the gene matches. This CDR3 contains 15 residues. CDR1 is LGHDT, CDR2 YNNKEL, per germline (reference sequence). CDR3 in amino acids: CASSQAAGGTYEQYF. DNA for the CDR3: TGTGCCAGCAGCCAAGCAGCGGGAGGGACCTACGAGCAGTACTTC.

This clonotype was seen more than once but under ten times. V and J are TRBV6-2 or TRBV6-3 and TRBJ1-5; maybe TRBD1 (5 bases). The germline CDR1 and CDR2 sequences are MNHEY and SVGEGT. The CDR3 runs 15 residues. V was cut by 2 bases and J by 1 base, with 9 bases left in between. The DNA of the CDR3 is TGTGCCAGCAGTTACGGGACGGTAAGCAATCAGCCCCAGCATTTT. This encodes CASSYGTVSNQPQHF.

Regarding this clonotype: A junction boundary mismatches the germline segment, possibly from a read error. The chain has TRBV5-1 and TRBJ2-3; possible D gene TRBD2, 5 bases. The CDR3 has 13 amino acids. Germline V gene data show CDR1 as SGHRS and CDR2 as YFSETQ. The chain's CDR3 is CASGSSSTDAQYF. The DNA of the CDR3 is TGCGCCAGCGGGAGCTCTAGCACAGATGCGCAGTATTTT.

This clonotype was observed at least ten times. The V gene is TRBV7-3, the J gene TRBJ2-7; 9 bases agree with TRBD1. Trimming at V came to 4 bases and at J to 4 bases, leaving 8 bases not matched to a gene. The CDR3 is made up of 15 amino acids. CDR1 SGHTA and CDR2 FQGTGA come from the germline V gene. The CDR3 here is CASSSGQGKAYEQYF. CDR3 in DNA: TGTGCCAGCAGCTCGGGACAGGGCAAAGCGTACGAGCAGTACTTC.

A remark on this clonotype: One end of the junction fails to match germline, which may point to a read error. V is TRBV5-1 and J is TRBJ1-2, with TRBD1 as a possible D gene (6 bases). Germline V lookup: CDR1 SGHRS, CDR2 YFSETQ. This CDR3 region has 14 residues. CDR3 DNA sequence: TGCGCCAGCAGCCCGGACAGCCTCGTCTATGGCAACACCTTC. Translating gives CASSPDSLVYGNTF.

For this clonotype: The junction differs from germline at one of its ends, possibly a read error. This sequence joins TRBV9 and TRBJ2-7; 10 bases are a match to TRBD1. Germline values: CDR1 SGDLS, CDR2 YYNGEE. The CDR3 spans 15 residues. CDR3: CANSVRDRGSYEQYF. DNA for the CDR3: TGTGCCAACAGCGTCCGGGACAGGGGCTCCTACGAGCAGTACTTC.

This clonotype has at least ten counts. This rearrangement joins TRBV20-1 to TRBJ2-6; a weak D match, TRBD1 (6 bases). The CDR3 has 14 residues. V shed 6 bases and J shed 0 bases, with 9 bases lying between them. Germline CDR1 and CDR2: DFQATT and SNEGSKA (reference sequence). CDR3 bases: TGCAGTGCACCAGGGGTCTCTGGGGCCAACGTCCTGACTTTC. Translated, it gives CSAPGVSGANVLTF.

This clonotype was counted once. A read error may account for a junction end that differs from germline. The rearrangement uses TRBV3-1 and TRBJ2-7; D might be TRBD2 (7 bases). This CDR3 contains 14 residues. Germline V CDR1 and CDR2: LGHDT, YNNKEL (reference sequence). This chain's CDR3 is CASSLGLSGGERYF. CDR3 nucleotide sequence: TGTGCCAGCAGCCTCGGGCTGTCGGGGGGCGAGCGGTACTTC.

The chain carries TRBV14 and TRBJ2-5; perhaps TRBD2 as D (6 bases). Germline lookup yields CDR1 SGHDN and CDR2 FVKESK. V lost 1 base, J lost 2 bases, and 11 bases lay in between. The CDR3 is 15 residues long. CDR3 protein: CASSQVQAGQETQYF. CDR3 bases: TGTGCCAGCAGCCAAGTACAAGCGGGTCAAGAGACCCAGTACTTC.